This is a list of T cell receptor beta chains from one sample in a study of radiotherapy plus CTLA-4 blockade in lung cancer. Method: immunoSEQ multiplex PCR; TCRdb's copy keeps in-frame clones and lacks some. The table includes some 110,000 clones, around 84% detected once. The sequenced sample was peripheral blood, obtained from a patient treated with radiotherapy plus ipilimumab. The receptors here all came from a human donor with non-small cell lung cancer that progressed on radiotherapy plus ipilimumab. Some clones in this sample may be carry-over from other donors' samples. The CDR3 runs from the conserved cysteine through the conserved F or W. A D gene is named only where the DNA matches it firmly. Size is stated for part of the rows, as once, few or many counts, or as a class when the clone is expanded.

clone_size	v_call	j_call	d_call	cdr3_nt	cdr3_aa
.	TRBV19	TRBJ1-1	TRBD1	TGTGCCACCAGGGGAGGGGGCCACACTGAAGCTTTCTTT	CATRGGGHTEAFF
.	TRBV5-1	TRBJ1-6	.	TGCGCCAGCAGCTTGGACAACTATAATTCACCCCTCCACTTT	CASSLDNYNSPLHF
.	TRBV11-2	TRBJ2-7	.	TGTGCCAGCAGCTTAGCTAGGGCCCCCTACGAGCAGTACTTC	CASSLARAPYEQYF
.	TRBV7-2	TRBJ1-3	.	TGTGCCAGCTCCAGGGTTGGCTTCTCCGGAAACACCATATATTTT	CASSRVGFSGNTIYF
.	TRBV19	TRBJ2-1	TRBD2	TGTGCCAGTAGTGTTTTACTAGCGGGGAGCTCCTACAATGAGCAGTTCTTC	CASSVLLAGSSYNEQFF
few	TRBV2	TRBJ2-3	.	TGTGCCAGCATTCTTAACACAGATACGCAGTATTTT	CASILNTDTQYF
.	TRBV5-1	TRBJ2-7	.	TGCGCCAGCAGCTTGGAAGGGGGCTACGAGCAGTACTTC	CASSLEGGYEQYF
few	TRBV11-2	TRBJ2-5	TRBD1	TGTGCCAGCAGCTCGGGACAGCCTCAAGAGACCCAGTACTTC	CASSSGQPQETQYF
.	TRBV7-9	TRBJ2-7	.	TGTGCCAGCAGCTTTCAGGGAAGATCCTACGAGCAGTACTTC	CASSFQGRSYEQYF
.	TRBV7-2	TRBJ2-3	.	TGTGCCAGCAGCCCCCGATATGCAGATACGCAGTATTTT	CASSPRYADTQYF
.	TRBV5-1	TRBJ1-1	.	TGCGCCAGCAGGGTGGGCCAGCGCAACACTGAAGCTTTCTTT	CASRVGQRNTEAFF
.	TRBV4-1	TRBJ2-5	TRBD2	TGCGCCAGCAGCCACAGGACTAGTCCGCAGGAGACCCAGTACTTC	CASSHRTSPQETQYF
few	TRBV10-3	TRBJ1-6	TRBD1	TGTGCCACGATGGGACAGGGTAATTCACCCCTCCACTTT	CATMGQGNSPLHF
.	TRBV30	TRBJ2-5	TRBD2	TGTGCCTGGAGCCTCTTCTGGGGGGGGCAAGAGACCCAGTACTTC	CAWSLFWGGQETQYF
.	TRBV4-2	TRBJ1-2	TRBD1	TGTGCCAGCAGCCCGGGACAGGGGCCGGGGTATGGCTACACCTTC	CASSPGQGPGYGYTF
.	TRBV7-6	TRBJ2-2	.	TGTGCCAGCAGCTTCGAGGAGGGAACCGGGGAGCTGTTTTTT	CASSFEEGTGELFF
.	TRBV19	TRBJ1-6	.	TGTGCCAGTAGTAACCAGGGTGGTGCCAATTCACCCCTCCACTTT	CASSNQGGANSPLHF
.	TRBV4-3	TRBJ2-7	TRBD1	TGCGCCAGCAGCCCACCGGGACAGCCCTACGAGCAGTACTTC	CASSPPGQPYEQYF
.	TRBV2	TRBJ2-3	.	TGTGCCAGCAGAGTTGAAGGGACAGATACGCAGTATTTT	CASRVEGTDTQYF
once	TRBV18	TRBJ2-7	.	TGTGCCAGCTCACCACCACCGGGACGGTCCTACGAGCAGTACTTC	CASSPPPGRSYEQYF
.	TRBV25-1	TRBJ2-7	.	TGTGCCAGCAGTGAATTCAGGGGCTACGAGCAGTACTTC	CASSEFRGYEQYF
.	TRBV29-1	TRBJ1-2	.	TGCAGCGTTGAAGATCCAACAGGCCACTATGGCTACACCTTC	CSVEDPTGHYGYTF
.	TRBV7-9	TRBJ2-5	.	TGTGCCAGCACCGTACAAGAGACCCAGTACTTC	CASTVQETQYF
.	TRBV5-1	TRBJ2-3	.	TGCGCCAGCAGCCCCTGGGACTCTGAAGATACGCAGTATTTT	CASSPWDSEDTQYF
.	TRBV7-9	TRBJ1-2	.	TGTGCCAGCAGCTCAGGCGACTATGGCTACACCTTC	CASSSGDYGYTF
.	TRBV11-1	TRBJ2-6	TRBD1	TGTGCCAGCGTATCCTGGACAGGGCGCTCTGGGGCCAACGTCCTGACTTTC	CASVSWTGRSGANVLTF
.	TRBV19	TRBJ2-3	.	TGTGCCAGTATGACCCGGTGGGGCCCAGATACGCAGTATTTT	CASMTRWGPDTQYF
once	TRBV7-9	TRBJ1-4	.	TGTGCCAGCAGCTTAGATGGGGGAAACGAAAAACTGTTTTTT	CASSLDGGNEKLFF
once	TRBV18	TRBJ2-7	TRBD1	TGTGCCAGCTCAGCGTCCGGGACAGCAAACTACGAGCAGTACTTC	CASSASGTANYEQYF
.	TRBV6-5	TRBJ2-7	.	TGTGCCAGCAGACCGACAGAGTACGAGCAGTACTTC	CASRPTEYEQYF
few	TRBV4-3	TRBJ2-1	TRBD2	TGCGCCAGCAGCCAAGAGACTAGCGGGGCCTACAATGAGCAGTTCTTC	CASSQETSGAYNEQFF
few	TRBV28	TRBJ2-7	.	TGTGCCAGCAGTTTGAGGGCAGAAGAGCAGTACTTC	CASSLRAEEQYF
.	TRBV19	TRBJ2-5	.	TGTGCCAGTAGTATAGGCCGGGGAAACCAAGAGACCCAGTACTTC	CASSIGRGNQETQYF
once	TRBV7-9	TRBJ1-2	TRBD1	TGTGCCAGCAGCCTCGGACAGGGGGGGGGCTACACCTTC	CASSLGQGGGYTF
.	TRBV25-1	TRBJ2-5	TRBD1	TGTGCCAGCAGTGATTCACCCGGGACAGGGGGTTGGGAGACCCAGTACTTC	CASSDSPGTGGWETQYF